One sample yielded the 3 T cell receptor beta chains listed below, sequenced in a study of T cells in Graves' hyperthyroidism and ophthalmopathy (dated by TCRdb to between 2017 and 2020). Library construction relied on multiplex PCR. Sequencing was performed on an Illumina HiSeq 2000. The TCR beta CDR3 regions were amplified from the RNA transcripts. A first-round RT-PCR of the TCR CDR3 used the HTBI primer set with the Qiagen OneStep RT-PCR kit. TCRdb reprocessing: public reads trimmed at Q25 with fastp, clones called with MiXCR, in-frame beta chains kept. Each entry is one CDR3 protein sequence, shown with its most common DNA and genes. The sample table contains nearly 250,000 distinct CDR3 sequences; only one count was recorded for almost 25% of them. The top ten hold about a third of the sample. The sequenced sample was blood. These receptor sequences come from a woman aged 40 to 55 with Graves' ophthalmopathy.

This clonotype has at least ten counts. The V and J genes are TRBV30 and TRBJ1-1; D perhaps matches TRBD1 (5 bases). Germline V lookup: CDR1 GTSNPN, CDR2 SVGIG (reference sequence). The CDR3 consists of 12 residues. Trimming removed 4 bases at V and 3 bases at J, with 9 bases between. The CDR3 sequence is CAWKGTDTEAFF. In nucleotides, the CDR3 is TGTGCCTGGAAGGGGACCGACACTGAAGCTTTCTTT.

The chain uses TRBV7-3 and TRBJ2-7; 7 bases agree with TRBD2. The germline V gene has CDR1 SGHTA and CDR2 FQGTGA. Trimming at V came to 1 base and at J to 5 bases, leaving 11 bases not matched to a gene. The CDR3 is made up of 16 amino acids. The CDR3 region is CASSLSRVGGSDEQYF. The CDR3 region has the DNA TGTGCCAGCAGCTTAAGCCGGGTAGGCGGGAGTGACGAGCAGTACTTC.

Worth noting for this clonotype: Possible read error: a much larger clone is one base away. The chain combines TRBV20-1 with TRBJ2-5; D is possibly TRBD2 (5 bases). Germline V gene data show CDR1 as DFQATT and CDR2 as SNEGSKA (reference sequence). The CDR3 runs to 12 residues. DNA of the CDR3: TGCAGTCATAGCGTGCTCCAAGAGACCCAGTGCTTC. As protein: CSHSVLQETQCF.